This T cell receptor beta chain was documented in a study of blood T cell repertoires in COVID-19 (TCRdb year 2020). Study-wide context: The collaborator samples originated in the United States, Italy and Spain and spanned the acute and convalescent phases of COVID-19. The prospective study material was composed of cDNA or gDNA derived from T cells, B-cell-depleted T cells, or PBMCs. Subjects who had been exposed to COVID-19, were actively infected with it, or had recovered from it provided the deeply sampled blood TCRbeta repertoires that made up the dataset. The repertoires were released in a freely available public database intended as a resource for research on the immune response to SARS-CoV-2. Samples came from the ongoing ImmuneRACE study (first 160 participants) plus 1,254 subjects from 6 global collaborators. Sample metadata almost always included a de-identified subject ID, COVID-19 status, age in years and sex. Where available, HLA class I and class II types were obtained from metadata supplied by the sample provider rather than from assay-based typing. General study outcomes and caveats: The quantity of clinical and demographic metadata differed by source and by participant and was supplied without curation.

Notes on this clone: Its antigen has not been determined. No per-base quality is available; no much larger clone lies one base away.

Collaborating institutions collected whole blood in K2EDTA tubes following their own protocols. Collaborator samples were shipped for TCRbeta analysis as frozen whole blood, isolated PBMCs, or DNA extracted from either sample type. The immunoSEQ Assay, a bias-controlled multiplex PCR, was used to amplify TCRbeta CDR3 regions from genomic DNA. The original pipeline was this. The number of nucleated cells in each sample was estimated by amplification of reference gene primers within the assay. To quantify the absolute abundance of each unique TCRbeta CDR3 rearrangement, sequence reads were collapsed and filtered. For each sample, productive Simpson clonality was calculated by taking the square root of Simpson's diversity index across productive rearrangements. TCRdb re-hosts the immuneACCESS table, in-frame sequences only. Its copies lack some clones; in the studies checked, an unresolved V gene accounts for under half of them, and the cause for the rest is not known. That table is the source of V, J and clone size, and D and trimming were worked out from the DNA. Here the sample has around 120,000 clones; 90% occur a single time. Around 3.6% of the sample is held by the ten biggest clonotypes.

Based on the germline V gene, the CDR1 and CDR2 sequences are SGHTA and FQGNSA. A distance of 14 bases separates the germline ends of V and J, which lose 5 bases and 1 base respectively. From the cysteine through the phenylalanine, the CDR3 covers 15 amino acids. Of the read, only the CDR3 DNA is kept; its 45 bases are in frame from base 1. This receptor was obtained from a man aged 50 to 60 with active COVID-19. The rearranged chain carries TRBV7-2 and TRBJ1-1; the D gene is possibly TRBD1, with 6 bases matching. The sequencing sample was made of peripheral blood. This receptor has the CDR3 CASSPVGHTNTEAFF. The base sequence is TGTGCCAGCAGCCCGGTGGGACACACGAACACTGAAGCTTTCTTT.